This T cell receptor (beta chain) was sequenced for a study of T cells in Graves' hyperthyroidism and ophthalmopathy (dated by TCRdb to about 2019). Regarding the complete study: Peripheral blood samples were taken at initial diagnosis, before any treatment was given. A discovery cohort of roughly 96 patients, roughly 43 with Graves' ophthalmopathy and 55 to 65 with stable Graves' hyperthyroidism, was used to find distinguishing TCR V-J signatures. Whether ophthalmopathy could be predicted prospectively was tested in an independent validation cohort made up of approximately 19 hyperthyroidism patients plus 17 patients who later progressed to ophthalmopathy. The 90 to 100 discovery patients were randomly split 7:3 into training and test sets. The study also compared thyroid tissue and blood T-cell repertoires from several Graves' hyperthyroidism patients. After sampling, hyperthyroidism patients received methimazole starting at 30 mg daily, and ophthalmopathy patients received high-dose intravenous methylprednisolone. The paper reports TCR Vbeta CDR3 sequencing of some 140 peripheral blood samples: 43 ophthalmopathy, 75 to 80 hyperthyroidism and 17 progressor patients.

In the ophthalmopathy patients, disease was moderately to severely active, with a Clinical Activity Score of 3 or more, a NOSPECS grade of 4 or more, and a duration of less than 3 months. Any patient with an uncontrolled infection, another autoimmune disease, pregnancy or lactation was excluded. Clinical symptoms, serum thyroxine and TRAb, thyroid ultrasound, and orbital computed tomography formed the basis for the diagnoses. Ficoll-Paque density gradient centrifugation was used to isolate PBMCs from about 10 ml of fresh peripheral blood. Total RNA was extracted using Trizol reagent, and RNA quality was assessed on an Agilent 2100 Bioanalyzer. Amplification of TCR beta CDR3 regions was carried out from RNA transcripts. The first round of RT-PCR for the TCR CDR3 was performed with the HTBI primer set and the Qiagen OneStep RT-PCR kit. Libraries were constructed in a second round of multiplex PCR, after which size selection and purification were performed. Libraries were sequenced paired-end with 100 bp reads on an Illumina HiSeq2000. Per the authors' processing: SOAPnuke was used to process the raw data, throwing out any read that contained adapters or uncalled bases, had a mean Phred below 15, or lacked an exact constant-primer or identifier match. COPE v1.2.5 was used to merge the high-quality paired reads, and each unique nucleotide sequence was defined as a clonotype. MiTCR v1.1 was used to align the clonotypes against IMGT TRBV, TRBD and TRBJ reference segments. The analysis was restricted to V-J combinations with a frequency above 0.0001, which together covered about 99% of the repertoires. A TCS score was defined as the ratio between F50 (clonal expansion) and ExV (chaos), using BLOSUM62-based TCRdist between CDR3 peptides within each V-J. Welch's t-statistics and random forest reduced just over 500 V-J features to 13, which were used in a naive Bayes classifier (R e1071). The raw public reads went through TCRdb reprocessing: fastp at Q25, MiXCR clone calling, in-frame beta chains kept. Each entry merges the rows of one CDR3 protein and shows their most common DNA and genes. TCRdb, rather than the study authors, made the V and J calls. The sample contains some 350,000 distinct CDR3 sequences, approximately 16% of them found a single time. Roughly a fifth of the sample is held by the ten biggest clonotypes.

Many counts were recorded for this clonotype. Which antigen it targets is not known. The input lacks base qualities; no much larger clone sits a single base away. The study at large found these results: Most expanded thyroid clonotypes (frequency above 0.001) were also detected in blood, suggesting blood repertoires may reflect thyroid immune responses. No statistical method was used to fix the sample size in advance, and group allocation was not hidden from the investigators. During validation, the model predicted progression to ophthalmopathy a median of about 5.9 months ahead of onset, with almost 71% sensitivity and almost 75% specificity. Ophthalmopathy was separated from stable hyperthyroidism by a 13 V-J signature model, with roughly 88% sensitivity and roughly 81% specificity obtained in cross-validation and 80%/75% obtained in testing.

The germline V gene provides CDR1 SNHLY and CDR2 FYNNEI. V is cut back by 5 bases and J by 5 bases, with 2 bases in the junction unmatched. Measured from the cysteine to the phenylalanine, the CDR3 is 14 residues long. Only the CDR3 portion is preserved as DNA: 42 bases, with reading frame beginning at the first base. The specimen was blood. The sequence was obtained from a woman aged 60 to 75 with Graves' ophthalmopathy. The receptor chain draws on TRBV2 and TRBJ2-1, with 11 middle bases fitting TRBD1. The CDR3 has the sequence CASSPGQGDNEQFF. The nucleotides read TGTGCCAGCAGTCCGGGACAGGGGGACAATGAGCAGTTCTTC. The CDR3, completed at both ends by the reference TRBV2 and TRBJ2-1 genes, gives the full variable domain EPEVTQTPSHQVTQMGQEVILRCVPISNHLYFYWYRQILGQKVEFLVSFYNNEISEKSEIFDDQFSVERPDGSNFTLKIRSTKLEDSAMYFCASSPGQGDNEQFFGPGTRLTVL.